The 4 T cell receptor beta chains given below trace back to one sample, sequenced in a study of T cells in tuberculosis. Sequenced by immunoSEQ multiplex PCR; TCRdb stores in-frame clones only, minus some. The sample carries roughly 30,000 clones, roughly 90% recorded once. Sequencing was done on a sample of PBMCs. Every receptor here comes from a donor aged 10 to 29 with latent tuberculosis or without tuberculosis infection.

V and J are TRBV11-3 and TRBJ2-3; maybe TRBD2 (6 bases). The germline V gene has CDR1 SGHNT and CDR2 YENEEA. The CDR3 length is 14 residues. Trimming stripped 5 bases from V and 0 bases from J, with 9 bases between. CDR3 region: CASSGGDSTDTQYF. The CDR3, as DNA: TGTGCCAGCAGCGGCGGGGATAGCACAGATACGCAGTATTTT.

The CDR3 DNA sequence: TGCAGCGTTGTATGGGTGGACAGGGTAAATGCCTATGGCTACACCTTC. It codes for CSVVWVDRVNAYGYTF. V and J are TRBV29-1 and TRBJ1-2; 8 bases fit TRBD1. Per germline, CDR1 SQVTM and CDR2 ANQGSEA. The length of the CDR3 is 16 residues. V was clipped by 4 bases and J by 4 bases; unmatched bases: 14.

The table lists this clone with a few counts. J is TRBJ2-2 and V is TRBV5-4; a weak D match, TRBD1 (5 bases). Germline V gene data show CDR1 as SGHNT and CDR2 as YYREEE (reference sequence). CDR3 length: 15 amino acids. The V and J ends lost 1 base and 4 bases respectively, with 11 bases between them. The CDR3 loop is CASSLKGDFTGELFF. CDR3 bases: TGTGCCAGCAGCTTGAAAGGGGATTTCACCGGGGAGCTGTTTTTT.

This clone has a single count. The chain recombines TRBV7-2 with TRBJ2-7; tentative D call: TRBD1 (6 bases). Germline-derived CDR1 and CDR2 are SGHTA and FQGNSA. Trimming left V 1 base short and J 3 bases short, with 13 bases between. The CDR3 has 15 amino acids. In nucleotides, the CDR3 is TGTGCCAGCAGCTTAGAGGGGGATCCACACTACGAGCAGTACTTC. Translating it yields CASSLEGDPHYEQYF.